Each of the 20 T cell receptor beta chains below was sequenced from the same sample in a study of blood T cell repertoires in COVID-19. Profiled with immunoSEQ multiplex PCR; TCRdb holds only in-frame clones, not every one. The table lists about 360,000 clones, 70% to 90% of them singletons. Sequencing used peripheral blood. The source of these receptors is a woman in her sixties with COVID-19, enrolled during active disease.

This chain uses TRBV14 with TRBJ2-5, with 7 positions matching TRBD2. There are 17 residues in the CDR3. The ends lost 0 bases at V and 2 bases at J; junction bases unmatched: 9. The germline gives CDR1 SGHDN, CDR2 FVKESK. CDR3 coding DNA: TGTGCCAGCAGCCAAGATAGGGAGGGTAGGGGACAAGAGACCCAGTACTTC. The encoded protein is CASSQDREGRGQETQYF.

CDR3 residues: CASSPPGREGGYTF. CDR3 coding DNA: TGTGCCAGCAGCCCTCCTGGCAGGGAGGGTGGCTACACCTTC. The rearrangement joins TRBV3-1 (or the pseudogene TRBV3-2) to TRBJ1-2; possibly TRBD1 for D (5 bases). This CDR3 region has 14 residues. The V and J ends lost 4 bases and 7 bases respectively, with 16 bases between them. Germline values: CDR1 LGHDT, CDR2 YNNKEL (reference sequence).

This clone was seen once. The chain is built from TRBV27 and TRBJ1-1; the D gene is possibly TRBD1 (5 bases). The CDR3 loop spans 15 amino acids. V shed 3 bases and J shed 5 bases, with 16 bases lying between them. Germline V gives CDR1 MNHEY, CDR2 SMNVEV (reference sequence). CDR3 residues: CASSLVGMGGTEAFF. Written as DNA, the CDR3 is TGTGCCAGCAGTTTGGTAGGGATGGGGGGGACTGAAGCTTTCTTT.

This clone was counted between two and nine times. The rearrangement uses TRBV6-6 and TRBJ2-1, with 7 bases identical to TRBD1. CDR3 length: 15 amino acids. The germline CDR1 and CDR2 sequences are MNHNY and SVGAGI (reference sequence). The V segment lost 11 bases and the J segment 3 bases; nucleotides outside the gene matches: 13. Written as DNA, the CDR3 is TGTGCCCTCAGCGAGGGGGCAGCAAGCTACAATGAGCAGTTCTTC. As protein: CALSEGAASYNEQFF.

The chain has TRBV27 and TRBJ2-7; the match to TRBD1 covers 8 bases. From germline, CDR1 is MNHEY and CDR2 SMNVEV (reference sequence). The V and J ends lost 0 bases and 4 bases, in that order; junction bases with no gene match: 5. This CDR3 is built from 15 residues. CDR3 in DNA: TGTGCCAGCAGTTTATCAGCGCAGGGGGCATACGAGCAGTACTTC. Protein: CASSLSAQGAYEQYF.

The chain is built from TRBV9 and TRBJ2-3, with 7 bases aligning to TRBD2. J was trimmed by 5 bases and V by 0 bases; bases with no gene match: 9. The CDR3 spans 16 residues. Germline CDR1 reads SGDLS; CDR2 reads YYNGEE. The CDR3 region is CASSVEGGGVGDTQYF. The CDR3 nucleotides are TGTGCCAGCAGCGTAGAGGGTGGGGGGGTTGGAGATACGCAGTATTTT.

The chain joins TRBV7-3 to TRBJ2-2; D ambiguous. Germline V gene lookup returns CDR1 SGHTA and CDR2 FQGTGA. V was trimmed by 2 bases and J by 5 bases, leaving 3 bases between them. The length of the CDR3 is 12 residues. The CDR3 DNA sequence: TGTGCCAGCAGCTTATCTACCGGGGAGCTGTTTTTT. Translated: CASSLSTGELFF.

The genes are TRBV5-6 and TRBJ1-2; 7 positions agree with TRBD1. Germline V gene lookup returns CDR1 SGHDT and CDR2 YYEEEE. The length of the CDR3 is 15 residues. The V and J ends lost 4 bases and 4 bases, in that order; junction bases with no gene match: 10. CDR3 DNA: TGTGCCAGCAGCGTAGTCCGGGACAGCAGCTATGGCTACACCTTC. Protein product: CASSVVRDSSYGYTF.

This clone was seen only once. This chain connects TRBV28 to TRBJ2-7; 7 bases are shared with TRBD1. Germline lookup yields CDR1 MDHEN and CDR2 SYDVKM. V shed 6 bases, J shed 4 bases, and the junction held 0 bases outside the gene matches. The CDR3 runs 11 residues. The CDR3: CASRGQYEQYF. The CDR3 DNA reads TGTGCCAGCAGGGGACAGTACGAGCAGTACTTC.

The chain employs TRBV6-2 or TRBV6-3 and TRBJ2-7, with D perhaps TRBD1 (6 bases). The germline V and J ends were trimmed by 1 base and 7 bases, with 11 bases remaining between them. The CDR3 is made up of 13 amino acids. Germline-derived CDR1 and CDR2 are MNHEY and SVGEGT. The CDR3 nucleotides are TGTGCCAGCAGTTACTTACAGGGTCAGGAGCAGTACTTC. This codes for CASSYLQGQEQYF.

In regard to this clone: In the same sample, other DNA sequences code for this CDR3. The chain couples TRBV5-1 to TRBJ2-7; TRBD1 matches 11 bases. The trim removed 4 bases at V and 2 bases at J, leaving 2 bases unmatched. Per the germline V gene, CDR1 is SGHRS and CDR2 is YFSETQ. The CDR3 has 14 amino acids. The CDR3 coding sequence is TGCGCCAGCAGCCTGGGACAGGGGGCCTACGAGCAGTACTTC. It yields the protein CASSLGQGAYEQYF.

This sequence joins TRBV18 and TRBJ1-2, with a tentative D call TRBD1 (6 bases). In germline, CDR1 is KGHSH, CDR2 LQKENI. CDR3 size: 14 residues. Trimming stripped 3 bases from V and 4 bases from J, with 12 bases between. CDR3 region: CASSPTDSAYGYTF. The DNA for the CDR3 is TGTGCCAGCTCACCGACGGACAGCGCCTATGGCTACACCTTC.

This clone was detected once. This rearrangement joins TRBV7-2 to TRBJ1-4, with D tentatively TRBD1 (5 bases). The CDR3 spans 14 residues. The germline V gene has CDR1 SGHTA and CDR2 FQGNSA. The V and J ends lost 5 bases and 7 bases respectively, with 14 bases between them. CDR3 nucleotide sequence: TGTGCCAGCAGCCGCCAGGGTTATTCTGAAAAACTGTTTTTT. Protein sequence: CASSRQGYSEKLFF. Supplemented by reference TRBV7-2 and TRBJ1-4, the full variable domain reads GAGVSQSPSNKVTEKGKDVELRCDPISGHTALYWYRQSLGQGLEFLIYFQGNSAPDKSGLPSDRFSAERTGGSVSTLTIQRTQQEDSAVYLCASSRQGYSEKLFFGSGTQLSVL.

This clone was picked up one time. The rearrangement joins TRBV30 to TRBJ1-2; the D gene is possibly TRBD1 (5 bases). CDR1 is GTSNPN, CDR2 SVGIG, per germline (reference sequence). The CDR3 is 14 residues long. Trimming cost V 0 bases and J 8 bases, with 16 bases left between them. CDR3 sequence reads: CAWSVWSRRAGYTF. The CDR3 nucleotides are TGTGCCTGGAGTGTATGGTCTCGCAGGGCCGGCTACACCTTC.

The chain joins TRBV7-3 to TRBJ2-1, with 8 bases matching TRBD2. V shed 1 base, J shed 5 bases, and the junction held 1 base outside the gene matches. This CDR3 contains 14 residues. Germline V gene sequence: CDR1 SGHTA, CDR2 FQGTGA. The CDR3 DNA reads TGTGCCAGCAGCTTAAGCGGGGGGAACAATGAGCAGTTCTTC. Residues: CASSLSGGNNEQFF.

V and J are TRBV30 and TRBJ1-6, with D perhaps TRBD1 (5 bases). CDR3 length: 17 residues. V was clipped by 1 base and J by 6 bases, with 19 bases between them. Germline V gene sequence: CDR1 GTSNPN, CDR2 SVGIG (reference sequence). For the CDR3, the DNA is TGTGCCTGGAGTGCTGAGTGGGGGGGTACGCGTAATTCACCCCTCCACTTT. As protein: CAWSAEWGGTRNSPLHF.

This rearrangement joins TRBV2 to TRBJ2-5; 16 nucleotides agree with TRBD2. After removal of 10 bases from V and 7 bases from J, the junction contained 24 bases not matched to a gene. This CDR3 comprises 20 residues. The germline CDR1 and CDR2 sequences are SNHLY and FYNNEI. The DNA of the CDR3 is TGTGCCATCCTCCTCGCCCCGGGACTAGCGGGGGGGCTGAGGGGGGGGACCCAGTACTTC. Amino acids: CAILLAPGLAGGLRGGTQYF.

The chain is built from TRBV20-1 and TRBJ1-2; D unclear. CDR3 length equals 11 residues. The germline gives CDR1 DFQATT, CDR2 SNEGSKA (reference sequence). The V and J ends lost 0 bases and 14 bases respectively, with 13 bases between them. DNA for the CDR3: TGCAGTGCTAGAGATCAAAGGGAGTGGACCTTC. This translates into CSARDQREWTF.

This rearrangement joins TRBV5-4 to TRBJ1-2, with 9 nucleotides matching TRBD1. The V gene's germline CDR1 is SGHNT and CDR2 YYREEE (reference sequence). The CDR3 has 12 amino acids. With V trimmed by 10 bases and J by 4 bases, 5 bases remained unmatched. CDR3 loop: CASGTGPYGYTF. The CDR3, as DNA: TGTGCCTCGGGGACAGGGCCCTATGGCTACACCTTC. Complete variable domain (other parts from reference TRBV5-4 and TRBJ1-2): ETGVTQSPTHLIKTRGQQVTLRCSSQSGHNTVSWYQQALGQGPQFIFQYYREEENGRGNFPPRFSGLQFPNYSSELNVNALELDDSALYLCASGTGPYGYTFGSGTRLTVV.

This sequence joins TRBV30 and TRBJ1-4; TRBD1 might be the D (5 bases). Germline CDR1 GTSNPN, CDR2 SVGIG (reference sequence). CDR3 length equals 14 residues. V was trimmed by 5 bases and J by 7 bases, leaving 17 bases between them. CDR3 DNA: TGTGCCTGGGGCAGGGTTTCGGTCGGTGAAAAACTGTTTTTT. This sequence encodes CAWGRVSVGEKLFF. Full variable domain (outside the CDR3, taken from reference TRBV30 and TRBJ1-4): SQTIHQWPATLVQPVGSPLSLECTVEGTSNPNLYWYRQAAGRGLQLLFYSVGIGQISSEVPQNLSASRPQDRQFILSSKKLLLSDSGFYLCAWGRVSVGEKLFFGSGTQLSVL.